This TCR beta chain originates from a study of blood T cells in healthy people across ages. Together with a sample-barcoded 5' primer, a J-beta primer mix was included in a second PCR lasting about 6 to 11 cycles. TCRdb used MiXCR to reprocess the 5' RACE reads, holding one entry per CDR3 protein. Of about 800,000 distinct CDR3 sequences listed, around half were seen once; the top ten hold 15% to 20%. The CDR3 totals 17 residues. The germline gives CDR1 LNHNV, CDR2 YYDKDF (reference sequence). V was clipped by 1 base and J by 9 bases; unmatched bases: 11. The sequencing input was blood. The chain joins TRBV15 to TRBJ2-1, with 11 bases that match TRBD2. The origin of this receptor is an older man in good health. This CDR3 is CATSRGGLAGGLGEQFF. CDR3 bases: TGTGCCACCAGCAGAGGCGGCCTAGCGGGAGGATTGGGTGAGCAGTTCTTC.